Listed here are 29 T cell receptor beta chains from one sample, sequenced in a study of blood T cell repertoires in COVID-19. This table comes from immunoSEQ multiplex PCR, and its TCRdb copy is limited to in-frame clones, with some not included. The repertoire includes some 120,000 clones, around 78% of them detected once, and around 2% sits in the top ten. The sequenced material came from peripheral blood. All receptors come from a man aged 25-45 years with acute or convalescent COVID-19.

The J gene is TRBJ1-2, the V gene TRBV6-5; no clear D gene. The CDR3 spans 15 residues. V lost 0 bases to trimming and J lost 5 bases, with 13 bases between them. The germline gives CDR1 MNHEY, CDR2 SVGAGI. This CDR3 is CASSYSSGSHYGYTF. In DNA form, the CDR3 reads TGTGCCAGCAGTTACTCGTCAGGTTCCCATTATGGCTACACCTTC.

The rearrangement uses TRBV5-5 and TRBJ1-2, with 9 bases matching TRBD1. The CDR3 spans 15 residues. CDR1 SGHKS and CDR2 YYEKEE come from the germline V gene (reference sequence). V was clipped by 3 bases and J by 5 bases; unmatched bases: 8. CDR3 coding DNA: TGTGCCAGCAGCTCGTCAACAGGGGGCAGTTATGGCTACACCTTC. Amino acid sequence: CASSSSTGGSYGYTF.

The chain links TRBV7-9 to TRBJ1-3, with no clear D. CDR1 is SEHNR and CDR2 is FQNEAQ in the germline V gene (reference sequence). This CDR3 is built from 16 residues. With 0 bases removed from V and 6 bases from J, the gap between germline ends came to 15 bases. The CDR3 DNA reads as TGTGCCAGCAGCTTAGCGAGATTTTCAAGTGAAAACACCATATATTTT. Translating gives CASSLARFSSENTIYF.

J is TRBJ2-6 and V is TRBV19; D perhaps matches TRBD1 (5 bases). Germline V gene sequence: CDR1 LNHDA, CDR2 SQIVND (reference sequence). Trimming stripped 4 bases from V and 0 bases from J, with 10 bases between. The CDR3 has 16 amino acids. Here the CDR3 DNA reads TGTGCCAGTAGTAAGGGGTTGCGCTCTGGGGCCAACGTCCTGACTTTC. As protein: CASSKGLRSGANVLTF.

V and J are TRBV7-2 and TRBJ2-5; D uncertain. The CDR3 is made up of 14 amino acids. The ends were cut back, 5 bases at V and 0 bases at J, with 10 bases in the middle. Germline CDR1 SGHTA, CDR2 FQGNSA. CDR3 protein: CASSQIRDQETQYF. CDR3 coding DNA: TGTGCCAGCAGCCAAATCCGGGACCAAGAGACCCAGTACTTC.

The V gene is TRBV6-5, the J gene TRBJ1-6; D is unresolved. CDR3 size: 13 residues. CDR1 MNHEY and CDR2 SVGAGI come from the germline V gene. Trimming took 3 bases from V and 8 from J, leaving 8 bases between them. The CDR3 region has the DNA TGTGCCAGCAGTTATTCGAGGGATTCACCCCTCCACTTT. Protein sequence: CASSYSRDSPLHF.

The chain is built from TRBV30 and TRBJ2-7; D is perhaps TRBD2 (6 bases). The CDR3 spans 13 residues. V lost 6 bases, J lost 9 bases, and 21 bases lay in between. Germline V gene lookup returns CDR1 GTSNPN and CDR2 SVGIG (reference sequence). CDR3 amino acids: CACHLGGIGGQYF. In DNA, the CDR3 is TGTGCCTGCCACTTGGGGGGAATTGGCGGGCAGTACTTC.

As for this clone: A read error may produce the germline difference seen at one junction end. The CDR3 protein is CASSLGHGADTQYF. DNA for the CDR3: TGTGCTAGCAGCTTGGGCCACGGGGCAGATACGCAGTATTTT. The rearrangement uses TRBV7-7 and TRBJ2-3, with a possible D match to TRBD2 (5 bases). The CDR3 is made up of 14 amino acids. In germline, CDR1 is SSHAT, CDR2 FNYEAQ (reference sequence).

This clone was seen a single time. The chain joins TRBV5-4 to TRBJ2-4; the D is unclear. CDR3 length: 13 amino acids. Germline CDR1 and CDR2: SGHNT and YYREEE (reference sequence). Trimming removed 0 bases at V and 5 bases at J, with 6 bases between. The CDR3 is CASSLDSENIQYF. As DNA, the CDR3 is TGTGCCAGCAGCTTGGATTCGGAAAACATTCAGTACTTC.

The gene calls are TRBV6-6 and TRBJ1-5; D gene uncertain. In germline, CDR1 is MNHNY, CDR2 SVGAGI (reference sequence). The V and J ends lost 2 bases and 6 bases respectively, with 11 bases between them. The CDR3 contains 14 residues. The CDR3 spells CASSYNGQAQPQHF. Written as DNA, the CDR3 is TGTGCCAGCAGTTACAATGGGCAAGCTCAGCCCCAGCATTTT.

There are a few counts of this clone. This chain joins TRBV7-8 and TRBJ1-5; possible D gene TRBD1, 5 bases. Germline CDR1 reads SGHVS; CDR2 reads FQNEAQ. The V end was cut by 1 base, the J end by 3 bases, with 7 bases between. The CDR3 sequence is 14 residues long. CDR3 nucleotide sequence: TGTGCCAGCAGCTTAGGACAGCCCAATCAGCCCCAGCATTTT. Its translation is CASSLGQPNQPQHF. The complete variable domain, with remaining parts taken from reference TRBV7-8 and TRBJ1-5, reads GAGVSQSPRYKVAKRGQDVALRCDPISGHVSLFWYQQALGQGPEFLTYFQNEAQLDKSGLPSDRFFAERPEGSVSTLKIQRTQQEDSAVYLCASSLGQPNQPQHFGDGTRLSIL.

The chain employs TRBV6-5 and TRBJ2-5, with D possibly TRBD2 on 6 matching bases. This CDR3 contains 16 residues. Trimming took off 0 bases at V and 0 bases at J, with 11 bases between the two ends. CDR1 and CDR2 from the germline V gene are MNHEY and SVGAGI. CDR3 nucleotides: TGTGCCAGCAGTTACTCCGGCGGGGCGTACCAAGAGACCCAGTACTTC. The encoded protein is CASSYSGGAYQETQYF.

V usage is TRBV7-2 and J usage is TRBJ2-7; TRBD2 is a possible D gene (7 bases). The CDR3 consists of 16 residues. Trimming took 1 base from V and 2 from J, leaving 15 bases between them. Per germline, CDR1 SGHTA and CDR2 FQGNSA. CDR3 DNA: TGTGCCAGCAGCTTAGGAGGAGGGGGGGCCGCCTACGAGCAGTACTTC. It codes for CASSLGGGGAAYEQYF.

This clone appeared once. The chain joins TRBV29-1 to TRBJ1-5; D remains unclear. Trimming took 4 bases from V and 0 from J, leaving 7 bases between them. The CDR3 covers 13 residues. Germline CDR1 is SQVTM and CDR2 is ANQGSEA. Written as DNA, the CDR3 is TGCAGCGTTGGGTCGGGTAGCAATCAGCCCCAGCATTTT. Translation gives CSVGSGSNQPQHF.

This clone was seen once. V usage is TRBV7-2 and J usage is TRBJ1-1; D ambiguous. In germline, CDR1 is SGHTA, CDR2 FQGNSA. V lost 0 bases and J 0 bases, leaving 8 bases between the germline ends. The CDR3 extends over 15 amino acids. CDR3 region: CASSLAPGMNTEAFF. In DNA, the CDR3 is TGTGCCAGCAGCTTAGCGCCAGGAATGAACACTGAAGCTTTCTTT. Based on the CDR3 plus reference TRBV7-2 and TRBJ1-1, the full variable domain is GAGVSQSPSNKVTEKGKDVELRCDPISGHTALYWYRQSLGQGLEFLIYFQGNSAPDKSGLPSDRFSAERTGGSVSTLTIQRTQQEDSAVYLCASSLAPGMNTEAFFGQGTRLTVV.

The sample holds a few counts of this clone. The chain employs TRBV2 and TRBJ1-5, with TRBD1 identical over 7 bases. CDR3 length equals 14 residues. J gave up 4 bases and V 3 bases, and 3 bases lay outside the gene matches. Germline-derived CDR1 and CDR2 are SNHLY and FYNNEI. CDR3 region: CASSESTGNQPQHF. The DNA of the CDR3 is TGTGCCAGCAGTGAGTCGACAGGGAATCAGCCCCAGCATTTT.

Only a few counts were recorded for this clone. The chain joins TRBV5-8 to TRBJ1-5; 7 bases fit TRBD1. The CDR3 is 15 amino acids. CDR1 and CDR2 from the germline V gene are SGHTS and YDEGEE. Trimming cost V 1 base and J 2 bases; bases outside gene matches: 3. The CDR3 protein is CASSLPTGRNQPQHF. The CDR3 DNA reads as TGTGCCAGCAGCTTGCCGACAGGGCGCAATCAGCCCCAGCATTTT. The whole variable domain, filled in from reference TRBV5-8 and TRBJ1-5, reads EAGVTQSPTHLIKTRGQQATLRCSPISGHTSVYWYQQALGLGLQFLLWYDEGEERNRGNFPPRFSGRQFPNYSSELNVNALELEDSALYLCASSLPTGRNQPQHFGDGTRLSIL.

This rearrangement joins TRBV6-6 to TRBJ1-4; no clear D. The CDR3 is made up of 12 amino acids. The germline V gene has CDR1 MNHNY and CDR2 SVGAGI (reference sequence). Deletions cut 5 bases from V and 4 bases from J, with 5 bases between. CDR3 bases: TGTGCCAGCAGTCAGAGTAATGAAAAACTGTTTTTT. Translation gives CASSQSNEKLFF.

The CDR3, as DNA: TGTGCCATCCATTCAGGGGGCGCAGGCTACACCTTC. Translation gives CAIHSGGAGYTF. V usage is TRBV10-3 and J usage is TRBJ1-2; the match to TRBD1 covers 8 bases. The CDR3 sequence is 12 residues long. CDR1 and CDR2 (germline): ENHRY, SYGVKD. V lost 8 bases to trimming and J lost 8 bases; unmatched junction nucleotides: 7.

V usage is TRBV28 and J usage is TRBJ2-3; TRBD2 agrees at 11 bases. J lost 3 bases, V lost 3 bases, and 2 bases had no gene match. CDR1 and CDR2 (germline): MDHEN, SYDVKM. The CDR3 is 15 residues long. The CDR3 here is CASSLVAGGTDTQYF. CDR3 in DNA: TGTGCCAGCAGTTTGGTAGCGGGAGGGACAGATACGCAGTATTTT.

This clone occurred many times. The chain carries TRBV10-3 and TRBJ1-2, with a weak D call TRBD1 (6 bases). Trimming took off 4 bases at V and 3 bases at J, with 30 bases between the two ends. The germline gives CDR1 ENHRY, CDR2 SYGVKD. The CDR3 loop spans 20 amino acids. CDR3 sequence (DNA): TGTGCCATCAGTGTGAGGGGGACCGGGACCCGCTCATTCTCCTACTATGGCTACACCTTC. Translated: CAISVRGTGTRSFSYYGYTF.

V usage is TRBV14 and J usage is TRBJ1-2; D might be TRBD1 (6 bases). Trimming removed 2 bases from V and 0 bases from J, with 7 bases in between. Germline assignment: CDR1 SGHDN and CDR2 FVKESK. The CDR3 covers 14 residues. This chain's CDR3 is CASSQRTANYGYTF. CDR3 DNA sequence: TGTGCCAGCAGCCAACGGACAGCTAACTATGGCTACACCTTC.

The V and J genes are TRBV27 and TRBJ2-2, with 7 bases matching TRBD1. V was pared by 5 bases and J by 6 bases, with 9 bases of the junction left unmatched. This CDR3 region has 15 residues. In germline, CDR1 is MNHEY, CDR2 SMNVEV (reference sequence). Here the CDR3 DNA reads TGTGCCAGCAGTCAATGGGTGACAGGGTCCGGGGAGCTGTTTTTT. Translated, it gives CASSQWVTGSGELFF.

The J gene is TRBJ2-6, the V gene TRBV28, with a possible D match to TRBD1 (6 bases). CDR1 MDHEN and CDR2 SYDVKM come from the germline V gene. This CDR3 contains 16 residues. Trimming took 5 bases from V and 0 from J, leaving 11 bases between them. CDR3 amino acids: CASSRTAGSGANVLTF. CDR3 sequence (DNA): TGTGCCAGCAGTAGGACAGCAGGCTCTGGGGCCAACGTCCTGACTTTC.

The CDR3 DNA follows: TGTGCCAGCAGCTTGGACTGGGCCCCTGCGCAGTATTTT. Translating gives CASSLDWAPAQYF. The chain joins TRBV5-5 to TRBJ2-3; D unclear. Trimming removed 0 bases at V and 10 bases at J, with 12 bases between. This CDR3 has 13 amino acids. Per germline, CDR1 SGHKS and CDR2 YYEKEE (reference sequence).

The chain's CDR3 is CASSAGVNAGEAFF. The CDR3 region has the DNA TGTGCCAGCAGTGCGGGAGTCAATGCCGGTGAAGCTTTCTTT. This sequence joins TRBV6-2 or TRBV6-3 and TRBJ1-1, with D uncertain. The germline V and J ends were trimmed by 5 bases and 7 bases, with 17 bases remaining between them. Per the germline V gene, CDR1 is MNHEY and CDR2 is SVGEGT. The CDR3 consists of 14 residues.

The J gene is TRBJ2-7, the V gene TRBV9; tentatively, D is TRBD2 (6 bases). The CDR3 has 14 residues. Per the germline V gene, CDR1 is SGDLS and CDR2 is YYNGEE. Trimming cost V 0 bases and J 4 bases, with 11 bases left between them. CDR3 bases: TGTGCCAGCAGCGTAGTGGAGGGGATTTACGAGCAGTACTTC. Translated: CASSVVEGIYEQYF.

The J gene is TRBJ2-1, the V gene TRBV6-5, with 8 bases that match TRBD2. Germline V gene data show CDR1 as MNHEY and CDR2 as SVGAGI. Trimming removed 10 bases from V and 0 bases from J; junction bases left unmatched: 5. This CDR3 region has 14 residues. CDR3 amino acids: CATESGSSYNEQFF. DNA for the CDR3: TGTGCCACCGAAAGCGGGAGCTCCTACAATGAGCAGTTCTTC.

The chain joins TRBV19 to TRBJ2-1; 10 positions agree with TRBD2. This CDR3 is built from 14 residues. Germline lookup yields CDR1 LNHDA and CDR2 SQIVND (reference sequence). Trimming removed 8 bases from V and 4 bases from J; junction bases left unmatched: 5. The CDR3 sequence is CASALAGGYNEQFF. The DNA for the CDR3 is TGTGCCAGTGCCTTAGCGGGAGGATACAATGAGCAGTTCTTC.